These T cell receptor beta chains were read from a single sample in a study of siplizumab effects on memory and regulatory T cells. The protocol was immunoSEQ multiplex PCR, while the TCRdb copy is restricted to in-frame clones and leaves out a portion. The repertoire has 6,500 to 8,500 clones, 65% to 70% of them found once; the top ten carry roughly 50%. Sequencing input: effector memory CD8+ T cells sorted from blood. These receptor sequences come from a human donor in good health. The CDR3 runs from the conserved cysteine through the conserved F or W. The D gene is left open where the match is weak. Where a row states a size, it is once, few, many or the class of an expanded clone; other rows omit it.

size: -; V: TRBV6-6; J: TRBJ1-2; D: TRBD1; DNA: TGTGCCAGCAGTTCAGGGGGGGCTTCTAACTATGGCTACACCTTC; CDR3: CASSSGGASNYGYTF
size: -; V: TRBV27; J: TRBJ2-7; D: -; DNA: TGTGCCAGCAGCGAGCACCCCACGGGGACGGAGGGGGGGGACGAGCAGTACTTC; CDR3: CASSEHPTGTEGGDEQYF
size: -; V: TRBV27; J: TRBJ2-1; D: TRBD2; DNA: TGTGCCAGCAAGACTAGCGGGAGCAGGAATGAGCAGTTCTTC; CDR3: CASKTSGSRNEQFF
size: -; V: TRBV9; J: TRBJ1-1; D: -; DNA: TGTGCCAGCAGTGGGGGCGCGAGCACTGAAGCTTTCTTT; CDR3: CASSGGASTEAFF
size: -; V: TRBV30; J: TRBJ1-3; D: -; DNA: TGTGCCTGGAGTACCCTGAGGCCTGGAAACACCATATATTTT; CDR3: CAWSTLRPGNTIYF
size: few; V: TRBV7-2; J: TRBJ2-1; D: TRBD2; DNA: TGTGCTAGCAGTCCGCTGGGGAGGGAGGGTGAGCAGTTCTTC; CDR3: CASSPLGREGEQFF
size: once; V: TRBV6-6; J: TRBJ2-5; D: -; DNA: TGTGCCAGCAGACCCGAAGAAGAGACCCAGTACTTC; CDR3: CASRPEEETQYF
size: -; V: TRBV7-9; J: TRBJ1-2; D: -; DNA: TGTGCCAGCAGAAAAGGGGCTAACTATGGCTACACCTTC; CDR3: CASRKGANYGYTF
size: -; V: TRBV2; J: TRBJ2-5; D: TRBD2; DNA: TGTGCCAGCAGTGAAGGGGCGGGAGTGGAGACCCAGTACTTC; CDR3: CASSEGAGVETQYF
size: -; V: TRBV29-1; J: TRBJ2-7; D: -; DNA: TGCAGCGTTCGGGACTCCTACGAGCAGTACTTC; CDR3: CSVRDSYEQYF
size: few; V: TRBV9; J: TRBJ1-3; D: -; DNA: TGTGCCAGCAGCCCTCCCCGGGGAGCTGGAAACACCATATATTTT; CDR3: CASSPPRGAGNTIYF
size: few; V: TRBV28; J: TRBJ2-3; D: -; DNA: TGTGCCAGCAGTTCCTACAGCTCCGTAGATACGCAGTATTTT; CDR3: CASSSYSSVDTQYF
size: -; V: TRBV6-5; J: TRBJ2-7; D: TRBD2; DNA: TGTGCCAGCAGTCTAGCGGGAGTTTACGAGCAGTACTTC; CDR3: CASSLAGVYEQYF
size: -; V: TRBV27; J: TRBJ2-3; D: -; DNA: TGTGCCAGCAGTCATGTCACATCCTACACAGATACGCAGTATTTT; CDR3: CASSHVTSYTDTQYF
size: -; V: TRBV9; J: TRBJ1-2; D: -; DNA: TGTGCCAGCAGCCCCCAGGACATATTCTATGGCTACACCTTC; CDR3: CASSPQDIFYGYTF
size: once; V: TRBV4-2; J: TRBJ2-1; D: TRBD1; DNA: TGTGCCAGCAGCCAACCGACCGGGACAGGGGGCAACAATGAGCAGTTCTTC; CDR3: CASSQPTGTGGNNEQFF
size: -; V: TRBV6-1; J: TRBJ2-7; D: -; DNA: TGTGCCAGCAGTGAGCGGGGTCCCTACGAGCAGTACTTC; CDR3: CASSERGPYEQYF
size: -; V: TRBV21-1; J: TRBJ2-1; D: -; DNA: TGTGCCAGCAAACAACAGGGGGGGTCCTACAATGAGCAGTTCTTC; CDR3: CASKQQGGSYNEQFF
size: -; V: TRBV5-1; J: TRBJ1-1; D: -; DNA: TGTGCCAGCAGCTTCTATCCGAACACTGAAGCTTTCTTT; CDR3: CASSFYPNTEAFF
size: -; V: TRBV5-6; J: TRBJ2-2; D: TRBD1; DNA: TGTGCCAGCAGTTTGAGGGGGACAGGGAACACCGGGGAGCTGTTTTTT; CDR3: CASSLRGTGNTGELFF
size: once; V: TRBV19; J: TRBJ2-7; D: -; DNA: TGTGCCAGTAGTATTGGGGGCGGAGACTCCTACGAGCAGTACTTC; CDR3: CASSIGGGDSYEQYF
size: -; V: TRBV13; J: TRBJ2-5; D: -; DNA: TGTGCCAGCAGCTTTAGGTACCAAGAGACCCAGTACTTC; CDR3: CASSFRYQETQYF
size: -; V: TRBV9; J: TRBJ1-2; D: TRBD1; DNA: TGTGCCAGCAGCACGGGACAGCGGAATGGCTACACCTTC; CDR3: CASSTGQRNGYTF
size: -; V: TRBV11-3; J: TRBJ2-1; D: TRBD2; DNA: TGTGCCAGCAGCTCCAGACTAGCGGGAGTTTACAATGAGCAGTTCTTC; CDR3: CASSSRLAGVYNEQFF
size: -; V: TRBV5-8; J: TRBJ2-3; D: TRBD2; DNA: TGTGCCAGCAGCCCGGGACTAGCGGGAGGGACAGATACGCAGTATTTT; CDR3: CASSPGLAGGTDTQYF
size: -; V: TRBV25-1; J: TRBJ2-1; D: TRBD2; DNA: TGTGCCAGCAACCCCCGGGGGGGAACCTACAATGAGCAGTTCTTC; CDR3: CASNPRGGTYNEQFF
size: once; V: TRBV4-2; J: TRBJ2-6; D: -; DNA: TGTGCCAGCAGCCAAGAAGGGGGTGGGGCCAACGTCCTGACTTTC; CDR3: CASSQEGGGANVLTF
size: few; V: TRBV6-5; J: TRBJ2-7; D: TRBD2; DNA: TGTGCCAGCAGTCCTATAGCGGGAGCCTCCTACGAGCAGTACTTC; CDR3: CASSPIAGASYEQYF
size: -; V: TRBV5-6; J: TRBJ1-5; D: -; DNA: TGTGCCAGCAGCTTGGGAACCCAGCCCCAGCATTTT; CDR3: CASSLGTQPQHF
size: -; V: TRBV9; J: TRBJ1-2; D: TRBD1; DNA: TGTGCCAGCAGCCCCTCGACAGGGAGCCATGGCTACACCTTC; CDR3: CASSPSTGSHGYTF
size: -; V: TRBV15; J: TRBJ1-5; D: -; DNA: TGTGCCACCAGCTACCGGGACCAACATAGCAATCAGCCCCAGCATTTT; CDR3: CATSYRDQHSNQPQHF
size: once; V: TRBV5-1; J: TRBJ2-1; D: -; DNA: TGCGCCAGCAGCTTGGGAGGTCACGGCTCCTACAATGAGCAGTTCTTC; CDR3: CASSLGGHGSYNEQFF
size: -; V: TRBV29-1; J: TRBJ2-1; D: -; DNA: TGCAGCGTTGAAGATAGGTCCAGCGGGTCCTCCTACAATGAGCAGTTCTTC; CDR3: CSVEDRSSGSSYNEQFF
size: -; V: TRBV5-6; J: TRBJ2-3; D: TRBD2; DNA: TGTGCCAGCAGCTCGAACGTAGCGGGAGTGTCAGATACGCAGTATTTT; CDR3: CASSSNVAGVSDTQYF
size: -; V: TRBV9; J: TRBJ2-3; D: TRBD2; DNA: TGTGCCAGCAGCGTAGATATAGCGGGAGGGACTAGCACAGATACGCAGTATTTT; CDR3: CASSVDIAGGTSTDTQYF
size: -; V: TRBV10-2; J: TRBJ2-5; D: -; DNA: TGCGCCAGCAGTGTCGGGGCCCTACAAGAGACCCAGTACTTC; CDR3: CASSVGALQETQYF
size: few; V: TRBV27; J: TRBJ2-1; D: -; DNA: TGTGCCAGCAGTGGCAAGGGTGGGAATGAGCAGTTCTTC; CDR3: CASSGKGGNEQFF
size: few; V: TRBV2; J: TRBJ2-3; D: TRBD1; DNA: TGTGCCAGCAGTGAAGGACAGGGAAAGGGCACAGATACGCAGTATTTT; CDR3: CASSEGQGKGTDTQYF
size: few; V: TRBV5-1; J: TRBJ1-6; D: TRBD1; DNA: TGCGCCAGCAGCTTGGGAGGACAGGGAATTGATTCACCCCTCCACTTT; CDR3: CASSLGGQGIDSPLHF